Presented here are 20 T cell receptor beta chains from one specimen sequenced in a study of beta chain features in type 1 diabetes. The investigators reverse transcribed all of the isolated RNA, so they sequenced expressed TCRB transcripts. Clones were read by immunoSEQ multiplex PCR, and TCRdb kept only the in-frame ones, dropping some. Found here are fewer than 350,000 clones, approximately 8.1% of them singletons; the top ten hold 1%. Sequencing was done on a sample of central memory CD4+ T cells from blood. These receptor sequences come from a young woman in good health.

The chain is built from TRBV27 and TRBJ1-3; 7 bases align to TRBD1. The CDR3 contains 14 residues. Germline CDR1 MNHEY, CDR2 SMNVEV (reference sequence). V was pared by 6 bases and J by 9 bases, with 11 bases of the junction left unmatched. The CDR3, as DNA: TGTGCCAGCAGCGGGACAGACCGGTTCGGCACCATATATTTT. Translating gives CASSGTDRFGTIYF.

This clone was observed a few times. The chain joins TRBV27 to TRBJ1-5, with D tentatively TRBD1 (5 bases). The V gene lost 2 bases and the J gene lost 1 base, with 15 bases spanning the gap. CDR1 is MNHEY and CDR2 is SMNVEV in the germline V gene (reference sequence). This CDR3 spans 17 amino acids. This CDR3 reads CASSLLSGAGSNQPQHF. The CDR3 DNA sequence: TGTGCCAGCAGTTTACTCTCCGGGGCCGGGAGCAATCAGCCCCAGCATTTT.

There are a few counts of this clone. A much more abundant neighbour one base away suggests this may be a read error. V is TRBV7-9 and J is TRBJ2-1; 9 nucleotides match TRBD1. J gave up 4 bases and V 5 bases, and 3 bases lay outside the gene matches. The germline gives CDR1 SEHNR, CDR2 FQNEAQ (reference sequence). The CDR3 has 14 residues. The CDR3 bases are TGTGCCAGCAGCCCGGGGACAGGGTACAATGAGCAGTTCTTC. Its translation: CASSPGTGYNEQFF. The complete variable domain, with remaining parts taken from reference TRBV7-9 and TRBJ2-1, reads DTGVSQNPRHKITKRGQNVTFRCDPISEHNRLYWYRQTLGQGPEFLTYFQNEAQLEKSRLLSDRFSAERPKGSFSTLEIQRTEQGDSAMYLCASSPGTGYNEQFFGPGTRLTVL.

This clone was seen a few times. The chain recombines TRBV29-1 with TRBJ1-1; no definite D call. The germline gives CDR1 SQVTM, CDR2 ANQGSEA. The CDR3 runs 12 residues. Trimming took off 6 bases at V and 11 bases at J, with 19 bases between the two ends. Written as DNA, the CDR3 is TGCAGCGTCAAGGCCGATAGGGAGGCGGCTTTCTTT. It specifies CSVKADREAAFF.

The gene calls are TRBV5-1 and TRBJ2-1, with D tentatively TRBD1 or TRBD2 (5 bases each). This CDR3 is 15 amino acids long. Per the germline V gene, CDR1 is SGHRS and CDR2 is YFSETQ. The germline V and J ends were trimmed by 0 bases and 7 bases, with 14 bases remaining between them. For the CDR3, the DNA is TGCGCCAGCAGCTTGGTCCAGGGCCGAGGGAATGAGCAGTTCTTC. Its translation is CASSLVQGRGNEQFF.

This clone was seen at least ten times. The J gene is TRBJ1-2, the V gene TRBV6-6; D remains unclear. The length of the CDR3 is 10 residues. Germline CDR1 is MNHNY and CDR2 is SVGAGI (reference sequence). V was pared by 8 bases and J by 8 bases, with 9 bases between. The DNA of the CDR3 is TGTGCCAGCTCAAAGGGAGGCTACACCTTC. Translation: CASSKGGYTF.

This clone was recorded at least ten times. The rearrangement links TRBV28 to TRBJ2-3; the D gene is possibly TRBD1 (5 bases). V was shortened by 4 bases and J by 6 bases, with 23 bases between the two germline ends. The V gene's germline CDR1 is MDHEN and CDR2 SYDVKM. There are 17 residues in the CDR3. The DNA for the CDR3 is TGTGCCAGCAGTTCCTACGACTCCCAGGGCCCACAGGATACGCAGTATTTT. Protein: CASSSYDSQGPQDTQYF.

Only a few counts were recorded for this clone. The chain uses TRBV2 and TRBJ2-3; 12 bases are shared with TRBD1. Germline CDR1 reads SNHLY; CDR2 reads FYNNEI. Unmatched junction bases numbered 5, after V lost 5 bases and J lost 5 bases. The CDR3 runs to 15 residues. The CDR3 is CASSPGQGARDTQYF. The CDR3 DNA sequence: TGTGCCAGCAGTCCGGGACAGGGGGCCAGAGATACGCAGTATTTT.

V gene TRBV4-2 combines with J gene TRBJ2-1, with 7 bases identical to TRBD2. The V gene end was trimmed by 2 bases and the J gene end by 8 bases; junction bases not matched to a gene: 12. This CDR3 region has 16 residues. Germline CDR1 LGHNA, CDR2 YNFKEQ. CDR3 residues: CASSQPGGSGDDEQFF. For the CDR3, the DNA is TGTGCCAGCAGCCAACCCGGGGGGTCCGGGGACGATGAGCAGTTCTTC.

The table lists this clone with a few counts. The chain couples TRBV5-1 to TRBJ2-1, with D uncertain. The V end was cut by 5 bases, the J end by 0 bases, with 15 bases between. Looked up from germline, CDR1 is SGHRS and CDR2 is YFSETQ. The CDR3 totals 16 residues. The CDR3 region is CASRGRWSSSYNEQFF. DNA of the CDR3: TGCGCCAGCAGAGGTCGTTGGAGTAGCTCCTACAATGAGCAGTTCTTC.

Regarding this clone: Germline and junction disagree at one end, which may indicate a read error. The chain joins TRBV29-1 to TRBJ1-1; D gene uncertain. Germline CDR1 SQVTM, CDR2 ANQGSEA. The CDR3 covers 9 residues. The CDR3, as DNA: TGCAGCGTTGAACTTAGGCCTCCTTTT. Translation: CSVELRPPF.

This clone was observed many times. The chain has TRBV10-3 and TRBJ2-1; TRBD2 aligns across 8 bases. The CDR3 is made up of 15 amino acids. V was pared by 4 bases and J by 5 bases, with 7 bases of the junction left unmatched. The germline V gene encodes CDR1 ENHRY and CDR2 SYGVKD. The CDR3 here is CAISVGTSDHNEQFF. Written as DNA, the CDR3 is TGTGCCATCAGTGTAGGGACTAGTGATCACAATGAGCAGTTCTTC.

The chain is built from TRBV30 and TRBJ2-6; tentative D call: TRBD2 (6 bases). The CDR3 covers 12 residues. Germline V gene lookup returns CDR1 GTSNPN and CDR2 SVGIG (reference sequence). V shed 5 bases and J shed 4 bases, with 6 bases lying between them. DNA for the CDR3: TGTGCCTGGGGGAGGGGGGCCAACGTCCTGACTTTC. Its translation: CAWGRGANVLTF.

This rearrangement joins TRBV10-3 to TRBJ2-2; D not certain. CDR1 and CDR2 (germline): ENHRY, SYGVKD. The CDR3 runs to 15 residues. V was clipped by 7 bases and J by 2 bases, with 14 bases between them. The CDR3 loop reads CAIMDPGTNTGELFF. DNA of the CDR3: TGTGCCATCATGGACCCAGGTACCAACACCGGGGAGCTGTTTTTT.

This clone turned up a few times. V and J are TRBV2 and TRBJ2-3; TRBD1 matches at 9 bases. The V gene end was trimmed by 5 bases and the J gene end by 3 bases; junction bases not matched to a gene: 6. The V gene's germline CDR1 is SNHLY and CDR2 FYNNEI. This CDR3 spans 15 amino acids. The CDR3 loop is CASSKQGAGTDTQYF. DNA for the CDR3: TGTGCCAGCAGTAAACAGGGGGCAGGGACAGATACGCAGTATTTT.

This clone was counted once. The V gene is TRBV7-8, the J gene TRBJ1-5, with D tentatively TRBD1 (5 bases). V lost 8 bases to trimming and J lost 3 bases, with 11 bases between them. The germline gives CDR1 SGHVS, CDR2 FQNEAQ. The CDR3 runs 13 residues. The CDR3 loop is CASGGGINQPQHF. The CDR3 coding sequence is TGTGCCAGCGGGGGGGGAATCAATCAGCCCCAGCATTTT.

A note on this clone: The conserved final phenylalanine or tryptophan is absent from the CDR3, which likely points to a read error. The chain joins TRBV9 to TRBJ1-1, with D hard to call. The CDR3 totals 11 residues. The V end lost 3 bases, the J end lost 7 bases, and 7 bases lay between the germline ends. The germline V gene encodes CDR1 SGDLS and CDR2 YYNGEE. The CDR3 protein is CASSEQGEAFL. The DNA of the CDR3 is TGTGCCAGCAGCGAGCAAGGTGAAGCTTTCCTT.

This clone came up a few times. The J gene is TRBJ2-3, the V gene TRBV7-8; D uncertain. Germline V gene data show CDR1 as SGHVS and CDR2 as FQNEAQ. V shed 2 bases and J shed 0 bases, with 12 bases lying between them. CDR3 length: 16 residues. The CDR3 DNA sequence: TGTGCCAGCAGCTTAATTCGGGCAGCTAGCACAGATACGCAGTATTTT. It yields the protein CASSLIRAASTDTQYF. The entire variable domain, with the rest obtained from reference TRBV7-8 and TRBJ2-3, is as follows: GAGVSQSPRYKVAKRGQDVALRCDPISGHVSLFWYQQALGQGPEFLTYFQNEAQLDKSGLPSDRFFAERPEGSVSTLKIQRTQQEDSAVYLCASSLIRAASTDTQYFGPGTRLTVL.

The V and J genes are TRBV18 and TRBJ1-2, with 9 bases fitting TRBD1. Germline lookup yields CDR1 KGHSH and CDR2 LQKENI. The CDR3 consists of 16 residues. J was trimmed by 9 bases and V by 3 bases; bases with no gene match: 14. The CDR3 loop reads CASSPSGTGSTYSYTF. CDR3 sequence (DNA): TGTGCCAGCTCACCTTCCGGGACAGGGTCGACTTACAGCTACACCTTC.

This clone occurred a few times. The V gene is TRBV7-9, the J gene TRBJ1-2, with unresolved D. The CDR3 totals 16 residues. V lost 1 base to trimming and J lost 1 base, with 13 bases between them. From germline, CDR1 is SEHNR and CDR2 FQNEAQ (reference sequence). DNA for the CDR3: TGTGCCAGCAGCTTAGGCCGGTTGGAAGATAACTATGGCTACACCTTC. It specifies CASSLGRLEDNYGYTF.